This T cell receptor beta chain comes out of a study of response to subunit inactivated influenza vaccine. On this clonotype itself: No antigen is known for it.

TCRdb redid the calling of the RT-PCR reads with MiXCR, one entry per CDR3 protein. The sample shows roughly 650,000 distinct CDR3 sequences, around 15% of them seen only once. The CDR3 is 15 residues long. The V and J ends lost 3 bases and 0 bases respectively, with 8 bases between them. Germline CDR1 and CDR2: SEHNR and FQNEAQ (reference sequence). Study observations and caveats: There was a suggestion from the authors that each seasonal influenza vaccination recruits few new T cells.

This clonotype was sampled from a man in his fifties or sixties who received an inactivated influenza vaccine. The chain combines TRBV7-9 with TRBJ2-2; no definite D call. Source: PBMCs from blood, taken 14 to 15 days before vaccination. The CDR3 loop reads CASSFTQSNTGELFF. The CDR3 nucleotides read TGTGCCAGCAGCTTCACACAGTCGAACACCGGGGAGCTGTTTTTT.